A selection of T cell receptor beta chains follows, all from one sample in a study of CD8+CD57+ T cells in acquired aplastic anemia. TCRdb reanalysed the reads using MiXCR and keeps one entry per CDR3 protein. The table shows about 120,000 distinct CDR3 sequences, with under 60% occurring only once. Sequencing used sorted CD4+, CD8+, or CD8+CD57+ T cells (not recorded which) from PBMCs. The origin of the receptors is a human donor with aplastic anemia. The CDR3 runs from the conserved cysteine through the conserved F or W. Each record gives: CDR3 DNA, CDR3 protein, J gene, V gene, D gene, clone size. D genes are given only for firm matches. Size is stated for part of the rows, as once, few or many counts, or as a class when the clone is expanded.

CDR3nt: TGTGCCATCAGTGACCCGACAGGGGGGTTGTTTTTT
CDR3aa: CAISDPTGGLFF
j_gene: TRBJ1-4
v_gene: TRBV10-3
d_gene: TRBD1
abundance: NA

CDR3nt: TGTGCCAGCAGCCGCACGGAACTAGCGGGAGGTTACAATGAGCAGTTCTTC
CDR3aa: CASSRTELAGGYNEQFF
j_gene: TRBJ2-1
v_gene: TRBV24-1
d_gene: TRBD2
abundance: NA

CDR3nt: TGTGCCATCAACTCCGGGGTCGGCGCCCACGAGCAGTACTTC
CDR3aa: CAINSGVGAHEQYF
j_gene: TRBJ2-7
v_gene: TRBV10-3
d_gene: NA
abundance: NA

CDR3nt: TGCAGCGTGAAGACAGGGTCCTACGAGCAGTACTTC
CDR3aa: CSVKTGSYEQYF
j_gene: TRBJ2-7
v_gene: TRBV29-1
d_gene: TRBD1
abundance: NA

CDR3nt: TGTGCCAGCAGGGAGTACAGGGGGTGGGAGACCCAGTACTTC
CDR3aa: CASREYRGWETQYF
j_gene: TRBJ2-5
v_gene: TRBV27
d_gene: TRBD1
abundance: NA

CDR3nt: TGTGCCAGCAGCTTAAGCGTGGTATCCGAGCAGTACTTC
CDR3aa: CASSLSVVSEQYF
j_gene: TRBJ2-7
v_gene: TRBV7-9
d_gene: NA
abundance: NA

CDR3nt: TGCAGCGTTGCAACCGGGACTAGCATTGAAGATACGCAGTATTTT
CDR3aa: CSVATGTSIEDTQYF
j_gene: TRBJ2-3
v_gene: TRBV29-1
d_gene: TRBD2
abundance: NA

CDR3nt: TGTGCCAGCAGCACCGGGACCCAGTACTTC
CDR3aa: CASSTGTQYF
j_gene: TRBJ2-5
v_gene: TRBV7-8
d_gene: NA
abundance: NA

CDR3nt: TGTGCCAGCAGCGCACCGGTAGCGGGGGACCATAGCCTGAACACCGGGGAGCTGTTTTTT
CDR3aa: CASSAPVAGDHSLNTGELFF
j_gene: TRBJ2-2
v_gene: TRBV9
d_gene: TRBD2
abundance: NA

CDR3nt: TGTGCCAGCAGGGTAGGTTCAGCCGCCTACGAGCAGTACTTC
CDR3aa: CASRVGSAAYEQYF
j_gene: TRBJ2-7
v_gene: TRBV19
d_gene: NA
abundance: NA

CDR3nt: TGTGCCAGCAGTGACTGGGACGTAATGACTGAAGCTTTCTTT
CDR3aa: CASSDWDVMTEAFF
j_gene: TRBJ1-1
v_gene: TRBV25-1
d_gene: NA
abundance: once

CDR3nt: TGCAGTGCCTCAGAGGGGTTCCCCACAGATACGCAGTATTTT
CDR3aa: CSASEGFPTDTQYF
j_gene: TRBJ2-3
v_gene: TRBV20-1
d_gene: NA
abundance: NA

CDR3nt: TGTGCCAGCAGTGTGGCAGGGGGCTGGGCTGAAGCTTTCTTT
CDR3aa: CASSVAGGWAEAFF
j_gene: TRBJ1-1
v_gene: TRBV25-1
d_gene: TRBD1
abundance: once

CDR3nt: TGTGCCAGCCGAAGGGGGAATGCTTTCTTT
CDR3aa: CASRRGNAFF
j_gene: TRBJ1-1
v_gene: TRBV2
d_gene: NA
abundance: many

CDR3nt: TGTGCCAGCGCCGGCATTGGGGGCGGGAGGAACGGGTATGAGCAGTTCTTC
CDR3aa: CASAGIGGGRNGYEQFF
j_gene: TRBJ2-1
v_gene: TRBV2
d_gene: TRBD2
abundance: NA

CDR3nt: TGCGCCAGCAGTGAGGGACTAGCGGGAGCCCACGAGCAGTACTTC
CDR3aa: CASSEGLAGAHEQYF
j_gene: TRBJ2-7
v_gene: TRBV10-2
d_gene: TRBD2
abundance: NA

CDR3nt: TGTGCCAGCAGTGCTACTAGCGGGGGAGCTAATACGCAGTATTTT
CDR3aa: CASSATSGGANTQYF
j_gene: TRBJ2-3
v_gene: TRBV2
d_gene: TRBD2
abundance: NA

CDR3nt: TGTGCCAGCAGTCGGGGGATCTTCTACGAGCAGTACTTC
CDR3aa: CASSRGIFYEQYF
j_gene: TRBJ2-7
v_gene: TRBV28
d_gene: NA
abundance: NA

CDR3nt: TGTGCCACCAGTGGCCCCGGGACAGGGGACGACGAGCAGTACTTC
CDR3aa: CATSGPGTGDDEQYF
j_gene: TRBJ2-7
v_gene: TRBV24-1
d_gene: TRBD1
abundance: once

CDR3nt: TGCAGTGCTAGAGAGGGGACTGACTATGGCTACACCTTC
CDR3aa: CSAREGTDYGYTF
j_gene: TRBJ1-2
v_gene: TRBV20-1
d_gene: NA
abundance: NA

CDR3nt: TGCGCCAGCAGACAGGCCACAGGGGTGGACACTGAAGCTTTCTTT
CDR3aa: CASRQATGVDTEAFF
j_gene: TRBJ1-1
v_gene: TRBV5-1
d_gene: TRBD1
abundance: NA

CDR3nt: TGTGCCAGCAGCGTAGGGACTAGAGGATACAATGAGCAGTTCTTC
CDR3aa: CASSVGTRGYNEQFF
j_gene: TRBJ2-1
v_gene: TRBV9
d_gene: TRBD2
abundance: few

CDR3nt: TGTGCCACCAGTGGGGGCAATCAGAGCTCCTACAATGAGCAGTTCTTC
CDR3aa: CATSGGNQSSYNEQFF
j_gene: TRBJ2-1
v_gene: TRBV24-1
d_gene: NA
abundance: NA

CDR3nt: TGTGCCAGCAGCTCAGCGGGACCATATCTATACGAGCAGTACTTC
CDR3aa: CASSSAGPYLYEQYF
j_gene: TRBJ2-7
v_gene: TRBV7-2
d_gene: TRBD2
abundance: NA

CDR3nt: TGCGCCAGCAGCTGGGGACAGGGCTACGAGCAGTACTTC
CDR3aa: CASSWGQGYEQYF
j_gene: TRBJ2-7
v_gene: TRBV5-1
d_gene: TRBD1
abundance: many

CDR3nt: TGTGCCAGCTCGCCGACGCTCGAGGGCTATGGCTACACCTTC
CDR3aa: CASSPTLEGYGYTF
j_gene: TRBJ1-2
v_gene: TRBV18
d_gene: NA
abundance: NA

CDR3nt: TGTGCCAGCACGGGATTGTCGTACGAGCAGTACTTC
CDR3aa: CASTGLSYEQYF
j_gene: TRBJ2-7
v_gene: TRBV25-1
d_gene: NA
abundance: NA

CDR3nt: TGCAGTGCTAGCAAAACCGGGACAGGGTCTCGTACGCAGTATTTT
CDR3aa: CSASKTGTGSRTQYF
j_gene: TRBJ2-3
v_gene: TRBV20-1
d_gene: TRBD1
abundance: NA

CDR3nt: TGTGCCAGCAGCTTAGCGGCGGGGGGGCGGGGAGAGCAGTACTTC
CDR3aa: CASSLAAGGRGEQYF
j_gene: TRBJ2-7
v_gene: TRBV7-6
d_gene: TRBD2
abundance: few

CDR3nt: TGCAGCGTTTCTGGGGGAGTGGATAATTCACCCCTCCACTTT
CDR3aa: CSVSGGVDNSPLHF
j_gene: TRBJ1-6
v_gene: TRBV29-1
d_gene: NA
abundance: NA

CDR3nt: TGTGCCAGCTCACCCCCACAGTGGAGAGAGACCCAGTACTTC
CDR3aa: CASSPPQWRETQYF
j_gene: TRBJ2-5
v_gene: TRBV25-1
d_gene: NA
abundance: NA

CDR3nt: TGTGCCAGCAGTGACGGACAGGGGAACACAGATACGCAGTATTTT
CDR3aa: CASSDGQGNTDTQYF
j_gene: TRBJ2-3
v_gene: TRBV2
d_gene: TRBD1
abundance: once

CDR3nt: TGTGCCAGCAACGGGGGGTTATCCTACGAGCAGTACTTC
CDR3aa: CASNGGLSYEQYF
j_gene: TRBJ2-7
v_gene: TRBV2
d_gene: TRBD2
abundance: NA

CDR3nt: TGTGCCAGCAGTTTATCGGACGGCTCCCGGGCGGTGCAGTACTTC
CDR3aa: CASSLSDGSRAVQYF
j_gene: TRBJ2-7
v_gene: TRBV27
d_gene: NA
abundance: few

CDR3nt: TGTGCCCCAATCGTCGCCAGCAGGGCTCGTAACTATGGCTACACCTTC
CDR3aa: CAPIVASRARNYGYTF
j_gene: TRBJ1-2
v_gene: TRBV2
d_gene: NA
abundance: NA

CDR3nt: TGTGCCAGCAGCAGCTACAGGGGCGGGAATGAAAAACTGTTTTTT
CDR3aa: CASSSYRGGNEKLFF
j_gene: TRBJ1-4
v_gene: TRBV7-8
d_gene: TRBD1
abundance: many

CDR3nt: TGTGCCACCAGCCCACGGGCCTCGGGGGAGCAGTACTTC
CDR3aa: CATSPRASGEQYF
j_gene: TRBJ2-7
v_gene: TRBV15
d_gene: NA
abundance: many

CDR3nt: TGCAGCGTTAAGACCGCTACGAACACTGAAGCTTTCTTT
CDR3aa: CSVKTATNTEAFF
j_gene: TRBJ1-1
v_gene: TRBV29-1
d_gene: NA
abundance: NA

CDR3nt: TGCAGTGCTAGAGATAGGGACAGGGTCTATAATTCACCCCTCCACTTT
CDR3aa: CSARDRDRVYNSPLHF
j_gene: TRBJ1-6
v_gene: TRBV20-1
d_gene: TRBD1
abundance: NA

CDR3nt: TGTGCCAGCAGCCTGCCTAGCGGGGCGGGGGGCAATGAGCAGTTCTTC
CDR3aa: CASSLPSGAGGNEQFF
j_gene: TRBJ2-1
v_gene: TRBV7-8
d_gene: TRBD2
abundance: NA

CDR3nt: TGTGCCATCAGTGAGGCCTGGGGCGCGGTCTACGAGCAGTACTTC
CDR3aa: CAISEAWGAVYEQYF
j_gene: TRBJ2-7
v_gene: TRBV10-3
d_gene: NA
abundance: NA